The subject of this entry is one T cell receptor (beta chain). Germline CDR1 is SGHDT and CDR2 is YYEEEE. The CDR3 is made up of 17 amino acids. V was cut by 2 bases and J by 1 base, with 13 bases left in between. This entry belongs to a study of human T cells and chemical hapten exposure. MiXCR, applied by TCRdb to the RACE reads, yields one record per CDR3 protein. The table shows some 70,000 distinct CDR3 sequences, with 25% to 40% occurring only once. The time point is: patch test 1, 2 weeks after DPC sensitization. As for treatment: therapeutic diphenylcyclopropenone sensitization with weekly scalp DPC.

The gene calls are TRBV5-6 and TRBJ2-6, with D possibly TRBD1 on 5 matching bases. The sequence was obtained from a middle-aged man with alopecia areata. Some clones in this sample may be carry-over from other donors' samples. This specimen was whole blood, taken in connection with sensitization to the hapten diphenylcyclopropenone (DPC). The CDR3 region is CASSFQQAASGANVLTF. DNA for the CDR3: TGTGCCAGCAGCTTTCAACAGGCAGCATCTGGGGCCAACGTCCTGACTTTC.